Listed here are 27 T cell receptor beta chains from one sample, sequenced in a study of blood T cell repertoires in COVID-19. The assay was immunoSEQ multiplex PCR, and TCRdb's table has in-frame clones only and misses some. The profile shows around 180,000 clones, 80% of them singletons. Sequenced input: peripheral blood. These receptors were obtained from a man in his sixties or seventies with active or convalescent COVID-19.

The gene calls are TRBV3-1 (or the pseudogene TRBV3-2) and TRBJ1-2; 8 bases are a match to TRBD1. This CDR3 region has 12 residues. Germline CDR1 is LGHDT and CDR2 is YNNKEL (reference sequence). Unmatched junction bases numbered 0, after V lost 4 bases and J lost 5 bases. The CDR3: CASSRQGYGYTF. CDR3 in DNA: TGTGCCAGCAGCCGACAGGGGTATGGCTACACCTTC.

In this sample, this clone turned up a few times. The V and J genes are TRBV5-1 and TRBJ2-7; D might be TRBD2 (5 bases). Looked up from germline, CDR1 is SGHRS and CDR2 is YFSETQ. This CDR3 is built from 14 residues. The V gene lost 3 bases and the J gene lost 2 bases, with 12 bases spanning the gap. CDR3 coding DNA: TGCGCCAGCAGCTCCACGGACTCGGCCTACGAGCAGTACTTC. Translation gives CASSSTDSAYEQYF.

The rearrangement uses TRBV10-3 and TRBJ1-2; D gene uncertain. Germline CDR1 is ENHRY and CDR2 is SYGVKD. The germline V and J ends were trimmed by 7 bases and 6 bases, with 9 bases remaining between them. There are 11 residues in the CDR3. The CDR3 reads CAIKGGHGYTF. The CDR3 nucleotides read TGTGCCATCAAAGGAGGGCATGGCTACACCTTC.

The chain carries TRBV18 and TRBJ1-5; D unresolved. This CDR3 spans 15 amino acids. V shed 3 bases and J shed 2 bases, with 11 bases lying between them. Germline CDR1 KGHSH, CDR2 LQKENI. The CDR3 is CASSPGSSGNQPQHF. The CDR3 coding sequence is TGTGCCAGCTCACCGGGGAGTAGCGGCAATCAGCCCCAGCATTTT.

This chain uses TRBV7-9 with TRBJ1-1; D gene unclear. CDR1 and CDR2 from the germline V gene are SEHNR and FQNEAQ (reference sequence). The CDR3 has 13 amino acids. Trimming removed 3 bases at V and 1 base at J, with 6 bases between. This CDR3 reads CASSLETNTEAFF. Written as DNA, the CDR3 is TGTGCCAGCAGCTTGGAGACGAACACTGAAGCTTTCTTT.

This chain uses TRBV12-3 or TRBV12-4 with TRBJ1-2; D not resolved. V was shortened by 0 bases and J by 7 bases, with 6 bases between the two germline ends. The CDR3 has 12 amino acids. In DNA, the CDR3 is TGTGCCAGCAGTTTAGCCGCGGGTGGCTACACCTTC. Translating it yields CASSLAAGGYTF.

The rearrangement joins TRBV7-9 to TRBJ1-2; D ambiguous. The CDR3 loop spans 13 amino acids. V lost 0 bases and J 5 bases, leaving 7 bases between the germline ends. Germline V gene lookup returns CDR1 SEHNR and CDR2 FQNEAQ (reference sequence). CDR3 DNA sequence: TGTGCCAGCAGCTTAGCCCCAGCGTATGGCTACACCTTC. As protein: CASSLAPAYGYTF.

The chain employs TRBV7-2 and TRBJ2-7; 9 bases fit TRBD2. Germline CDR1 and CDR2: SGHTA and FQGNSA. The CDR3 extends over 17 amino acids. The ends lost 2 bases at V and 0 bases at J; junction bases unmatched: 8. Written as DNA, the CDR3 is TGTGCCAGCAGCTTATTTGCGGGGGGGGCGAGCTCCTACGAGCAGTACTTC. This translates into CASSLFAGGASSYEQYF.

A word on this clone: This CDR3 is also generated by other DNA sequences in the sample. The chain recombines TRBV7-2 with TRBJ2-1, with TRBD2 as a possible D gene (6 bases). Trimming cost V 1 base and J 0 bases, with 7 bases left between them. CDR3 length: 15 residues. The germline CDR1 and CDR2 sequences are SGHTA and FQGNSA. The CDR3 bases are TGTGCCAGCAGCTTAGTAGCGGACTCCTACAATGAGCAGTTCTTC. Amino acid sequence: CASSLVADSYNEQFF.

The CDR3 DNA follows: TGTGCCAGCAGCTCCGGAGACGAGCCGGGGGACACCATATATTTT. Amino acid sequence: CASSSGDEPGDTIYF. The genes are TRBV7-9 and TRBJ1-3, with D perhaps TRBD1 (5 bases). The germline gives CDR1 SEHNR, CDR2 FQNEAQ (reference sequence). Trimming shortened V by 4 bases and J by 8 bases, and 18 bases separated the two germline ends. The CDR3 covers 15 residues.

This clone has just one count. The genes are TRBV19 and TRBJ2-4; D might be TRBD2 (6 bases). V dropped 5 bases and J dropped 7 bases, with 18 bases sitting between them. The CDR3 has 15 residues. In germline, CDR1 is LNHDA, CDR2 SQIVND (reference sequence). The CDR3 sequence: CASSPGEGPFNIQYF. The CDR3 coding sequence is TGTGCCAGTAGTCCGGGGGAAGGGCCTTTTAACATTCAGTACTTC.

The chain is built from TRBV18 and TRBJ1-2, with 7 bases lining up with TRBD1. Germline lookup yields CDR1 KGHSH and CDR2 LQKENI. V lost 2 bases and J lost 2; bases outside the gene matches: 8. The CDR3 loop spans 16 amino acids. The CDR3 sequence: CASSPSSTGQNYGYTF. For the CDR3, the DNA is TGTGCCAGCTCACCAAGCTCGACAGGGCAGAACTATGGCTACACCTTC.

The rearrangement uses TRBV14 and TRBJ2-1, with D maybe TRBD2 (5 bases). V lost 0 bases to trimming and J lost 9 bases, with 9 bases between them. The CDR3 sequence is 13 residues long. The germline V gene has CDR1 SGHDN and CDR2 FVKESK. The CDR3 is CASSQDLAGEQFF. CDR3 sequence (DNA): TGTGCCAGCAGCCAAGATCTGGCGGGTGAGCAGTTCTTC.

The chain combines TRBV5-4 with TRBJ2-7; 9 nucleotides align to TRBD1. The germline V gene encodes CDR1 SGHNT and CDR2 YYREEE (reference sequence). The junction had 8 bases not matched to a gene; V was cut back by 4 bases and J by 0 bases. The length of the CDR3 is 16 residues. CDR3 coding DNA: TGTGCCAGCAGCCCCTGGGACAGGGTAAGCTCCTACGAGCAGTACTTC. Translation gives CASSPWDRVSSYEQYF.

The chain couples TRBV4-1 to TRBJ2-3; no definite D call. V lost 0 bases, J lost 2 bases, and 12 bases lay in between. Germline V gene sequence: CDR1 MGHRA, CDR2 YSYEKL. This CDR3 spans 16 amino acids. The CDR3: CASSQDRGQDTDTQYF. In DNA form, the CDR3 reads TGCGCCAGCAGCCAAGATCGCGGCCAAGACACAGATACGCAGTATTTT.

The chain couples TRBV19 to TRBJ1-4; D is possibly TRBD1 (5 bases). There are 14 residues in the CDR3. Deletions cut 3 bases from V and 7 bases from J, with 12 bases between. Germline loops: CDR1 LNHDA, CDR2 SQIVND (reference sequence). The CDR3 nucleotides are TGTGCCAGTAGTATCCGGGACTTGGGTGAAAAACTGTTTTTT. Its protein product is CASSIRDLGEKLFF.

The V call is TRBV6-1, the J call TRBJ2-3; 8 bases map to TRBD2. This CDR3 is built from 16 residues. Trimming removed 2 bases from V and 5 bases from J; junction bases left unmatched: 9. Germline V gives CDR1 MNHNS, CDR2 SASEGT. The CDR3 loop reads CASSENMAGGRDTQYF. CDR3 in DNA: TGTGCCAGCAGTGAAAATATGGCGGGAGGAAGAGATACGCAGTATTTT.

The rearrangement links TRBV2 to TRBJ1-5; perhaps TRBD1 as D (5 bases). Germline V CDR1 and CDR2: SNHLY, FYNNEI. The ends were cut back, 4 bases at V and 4 bases at J, with 14 bases in the middle. CDR3 size: 15 residues. The CDR3 DNA reads as TGTGCCAGCAGTGGGGCCCCCAGGGAAAATCAGCCCCAGCATTTT. The encoded protein is CASSGAPRENQPQHF.

For the CDR3, the DNA is TGTGCCATCAGTGATAAGACAGGACCCCTTTCTGGCTACACCTTC. This encodes CAISDKTGPLSGYTF. V and J are TRBV10-3 and TRBJ1-2; maybe TRBD1 (6 bases). There are 15 residues in the CDR3. CDR1 is ENHRY and CDR2 is SYGVKD in the germline V gene. V lost 3 bases, J lost 7 bases, and 18 bases lay in between.

The J gene is TRBJ1-1, the V gene TRBV5-4, with 8 nucleotides matching TRBD1. After removal of 6 bases from V and 9 bases from J, the junction contained 10 bases not matched to a gene. Germline CDR1 SGHNT, CDR2 YYREEE (reference sequence). There are 13 residues in the CDR3. The CDR3 DNA follows: TGTGCCAGCACCCGAGCAGGGGGCGAAAAAGCTTTCTTT. It specifies CASTRAGGEKAFF.

The gene calls are TRBV11-1 and TRBJ2-5; no reliable D call. V dropped 4 bases and J dropped 5 bases, with 8 bases sitting between them. The CDR3 totals 12 residues. CDR1 is SGHAT, CDR2 FQDESV, per germline (reference sequence). The CDR3 bases are TGTGCCAGCAGCTCCATCCAGGAGACCCAGTACTTC. Amino acids: CASSSIQETQYF.

This chain connects TRBV7-9 to TRBJ1-2; 7 bases are shared with TRBD1. Germline-derived CDR1 and CDR2 are SEHNR and FQNEAQ (reference sequence). The CDR3 contains 15 residues. The V segment lost 2 bases and the J segment 6 bases; nucleotides outside the gene matches: 9. The CDR3 DNA follows: TGTGCCAGCAGCTTAAGGACCGACAGGGCGAATGGCTACACCTTC. Its translation: CASSLRTDRANGYTF.

The V and J genes are TRBV20-1 and TRBJ1-2; D gene unclear. In germline, CDR1 is DFQATT, CDR2 SNEGSKA (reference sequence). V lost 3 bases, J lost 4 bases, and 12 bases lay in between. The CDR3 runs 13 residues. CDR3 sequence reads: CSASNSRSYGYTF. In nucleotides, the CDR3 is TGCAGTGCTAGTAACAGCAGGTCCTATGGCTACACCTTC.

The chain employs TRBV18 and TRBJ2-1; tentative D call: TRBD2 (6 bases). With 3 bases removed from V and 0 bases from J, the gap between germline ends came to 12 bases. The CDR3 is made up of 16 amino acids. Germline CDR1 is KGHSH and CDR2 is LQKENI. The CDR3 bases are TGTGCCAGCTCACCCCGGGGGACGAGCTCCTACAATGAGCAGTTCTTC. This encodes CASSPRGTSSYNEQFF.

CDR3 protein: CASSKLAGGFGEQFF. As DNA, the CDR3 is TGTGCCAGCAGCAAACTAGCGGGAGGTTTTGGTGAGCAGTTCTTC. The V call is TRBV6-4, the J call TRBJ2-1, with TRBD2 matching over 12 bases. Trimming cost V 6 bases and J 9 bases; bases outside gene matches: 9. CDR1 and CDR2 (germline): MRHNA, SNTAGT. The CDR3 is made up of 15 amino acids.

The chain carries TRBV2 and TRBJ2-3; D is unresolved. V lost 7 bases, J lost 1 base, and 6 bases lay in between. CDR3 length: 12 residues. CDR1 is SNHLY and CDR2 is FYNNEI in the germline V gene. CDR3 in DNA: TGTGCCAGCAATCTCGGCACAGATACGCAGTATTTT. This gives the protein CASNLGTDTQYF. The variable domain in full, completed from reference TRBV2 and TRBJ2-3, reads EPEVTQTPSHQVTQMGQEVILRCVPISNHLYFYWYRQILGQKVEFLVSFYNNEISEKSEIFDDQFSVERPDGSNFTLKIRSTKLEDSAMYFCASNLGTDTQYFGPGTRLTVL.

The J gene is TRBJ2-2, the V gene TRBV5-1; the D gene is possibly TRBD1 (5 bases). The germline V gene encodes CDR1 SGHRS and CDR2 YFSETQ. Trimming cost V 0 bases and J 6 bases, with 9 bases left between them. The CDR3 totals 14 residues. The DNA for the CDR3 is TGCGCCAGCAGCTTGGCCCAAGGGGCCGGGGAGCTGTTTTTT. It specifies CASSLAQGAGELFF. Complete variable domain (other parts from reference TRBV5-1 and TRBJ2-2): KAGVTQTPRYLIKTRGQQVTLSCSPISGHRSVSWYQQTPGQGLQFLFEYFSETQRNKGNFPGRFSGRQFSNSRSEMNVSTLELGDSALYLCASSLAQGAGELFFGEGSRLTVL.